The 32 T cell receptor beta chains presented below share a single source sample, sequenced in a study of identical twins. TCRdb itself ran the 5' RACE reads through MiXCR, one entry per CDR3 protein. There are roughly 690,000 distinct CDR3 sequences in the sample; around 21% occur only once, and roughly 4% lies in the top ten. These data also featured in a second study, about T cells expressing NK-cell markers.

Sequencing used PBMCs. The receptor source for this set is a woman aged 18-29 years in good health.

This clonotype has a handful of counts. The J gene is TRBJ2-2, the V gene TRBV12-3 or TRBV12-4, with D maybe TRBD2 (5 bases). Trimming stripped 7 bases from V and 7 bases from J, with 10 bases between. This CDR3 is 12 amino acids long. The CDR3 bases are TGTGCCAGCACCCCGGGGATCGGGGAGCTGTTTTTT. It translates to CASTPGIGELFF.

On this clonotype: A much bigger clone sits one base away, suggesting this may be a read error. The chain uses TRBV12-3 or TRBV12-4 and TRBJ2-1; perhaps TRBD1 as D (5 bases). The CDR3 spans 11 residues. V lost 7 bases, J lost 7 bases, and 8 bases lay in between. The CDR3 loop is CASNYRNEQFF. The CDR3 region has the DNA TGTGCCAGCAATTACAGGAATGAGCAGTTCTTC.

In this sample, this clonotype turned up many times. V is TRBV7-8 and J is TRBJ2-5, with D maybe TRBD2 (6 bases). The V end was cut by 4 bases, the J end by 2 bases, with 11 bases between. The germline gives CDR1 SGHVS, CDR2 FQNEAQ. CDR3 size: 14 residues. The CDR3 nucleotides are TGTGCCAGCAGCTCTCTAGCGATTCAAGAGACCCAGTACTTC. Its protein product is CASSSLAIQETQYF.

This clonotype was counted only a few times. One end of the junction varies from germline; a read error may be responsible. V and J are TRBV20-1 and TRBJ2-1; the D is unclear. Germline V gene lookup returns CDR1 DFQATT and CDR2 SNEGSKA (reference sequence). CDR3 size: 13 residues. CDR3 sequence reads: CSARIIATQKEIF. CDR3 DNA: TGCAGTGCTAGAATAATTGCCACGCAAAAGGAAATCTTC.

This clonotype showed up just once. V usage is TRBV19 and J usage is TRBJ1-1; possible D gene TRBD1, 5 bases. This CDR3 region has 14 residues. CDR1 LNHDA and CDR2 SQIVND come from the germline V gene (reference sequence). Trimming shortened V by 3 bases and J by 1 base, and 9 bases separated the two germline ends. In DNA form, the CDR3 reads TGTGCCAGTAGTATTTGGGGACCGAACACTGAAGCTTTCTTT. Its translation: CASSIWGPNTEAFF. The variable domain in full, with the rest retrieved from reference TRBV19 and TRBJ1-1, is DGGITQSPKYLFRKEGQNVTLSCEQNLNHDAMYWYRQDPGQGLRLIYYSQIVNDFQKGDIAEGYSVSREKKESFPLTVTSAQKNPTAFYLCASSIWGPNTEAFFGQGTRLTVV.

The chain has TRBV5-1 and TRBJ1-2, with D perhaps TRBD1 (6 bases). Germline CDR1 reads SGHRS; CDR2 reads YFSETQ. Between the trimmed V and J ends, which lost 2 bases and 3 bases, there was a span of 14 bases. The CDR3 totals 15 residues. The CDR3 DNA sequence: TGCGCCAGCAGCTTAGGGACACACCAGGACTATGGCTACACCTTC. Amino acids: CASSLGTHQDYGYTF.

The chain joins TRBV6-1 to TRBJ2-2; 10 bases map to TRBD2. The CDR3 is 17 amino acids. Germline V gives CDR1 MNHNS, CDR2 SASEGT. V lost 7 bases and J lost 1; bases outside the gene matches: 9. Here the CDR3 reads CASKALAGVGNTGELFF. DNA for the CDR3: TGTGCCAGCAAGGCCCTAGCGGGAGTTGGGAACACCGGGGAGCTGTTTTTT.

The genes are TRBV5-1 and TRBJ1-1, with a tentative D call TRBD1 (5 bases). The germline V gene has CDR1 SGHRS and CDR2 YFSETQ. The CDR3 has 14 residues. The V end was cut by 3 bases, the J end by 2 bases, with 11 bases between. CDR3 residues: CASSYLGGNTEAFF. In DNA, the CDR3 is TGCGCCAGCAGCTACCTCGGGGGAAACACTGAAGCTTTCTTT.

This clonotype was seen more than once but under ten times. The rearrangement joins TRBV7-2 to TRBJ2-5; D tentatively reads TRBD1 or TRBD2 (5 bases each). This CDR3 region has 13 residues. From germline, CDR1 is SGHTA and CDR2 FQGNSA. Trimming cost V 2 bases and J 5 bases, with 9 bases left between them. This CDR3 is CASSLLGTETQYF. The DNA for the CDR3 is TGTGCCAGCAGCTTATTGGGGACGGAGACCCAGTACTTC.

The V gene is TRBV11-1, the J gene TRBJ2-7, with D perhaps TRBD1 (6 bases). The germline V gene encodes CDR1 SGHAT and CDR2 FQDESV (reference sequence). V shed 4 bases and J shed 1 base, with 11 bases lying between them. The CDR3 runs to 14 residues. The CDR3 DNA follows: TGTGCCAGCAGCTCGACAGGCCTTTCCTACGAGCAGTACTTC. Translation: CASSSTGLSYEQYF.

This clonotype was counted at least ten times. The J gene is TRBJ1-1, the V gene TRBV27, with no clear D. The CDR3 extends over 13 amino acids. Germline V gene sequence: CDR1 MNHEY, CDR2 SMNVEV (reference sequence). The germline V and J ends were trimmed by 3 bases and 4 bases, with 9 bases remaining between them. CDR3 amino acids: CASSLRLGTEAFF. CDR3 bases: TGTGCCAGCAGTTTGCGGTTGGGCACTGAAGCTTTCTTT.

This clonotype was counted between two and nine times. CDR3 sequence: CAIGSTIPGEQYF. The CDR3 nucleotides are TGTGCCATAGGATCTACGATACCTGGCGAGCAGTACTTC. The rearrangement uses TRBV10-3 and TRBJ2-7; D gene unclear. CDR3 length: 13 residues. The V gene's germline CDR1 is ENHRY and CDR2 SYGVKD. With 9 bases removed from V and 6 bases from J, the gap between germline ends came to 18 bases.

The chain is built from TRBV10-3 and TRBJ2-7; D is perhaps TRBD2 (6 bases). V was trimmed by 0 bases and J by 0 bases, leaving 21 bases between them. Germline CDR1 and CDR2: ENHRY and SYGVKD. The CDR3 is 19 residues long. The CDR3 sequence is CAISESLLARGVFSYEQYF. For the CDR3, the DNA is TGTGCCATCAGTGAGTCGCTTCTGGCGCGGGGCGTCTTCTCCTACGAGCAGTACTTC.

This clonotype has only a few counts. Here the CDR3 DNA reads TGTGCCAGCAGTGCACACCGGACACTCAATGAGCAGTTCTTC. Encoded protein: CASSAHRTLNEQFF. This sequence joins TRBV6-4 and TRBJ2-1; D might be TRBD1 (5 bases). V gave up 4 bases and J gave up 6 bases, with 13 bases separating them. The germline CDR1 and CDR2 sequences are MRHNA and SNTAGT. The CDR3 has 14 residues.

This clonotype was detected only a few times. This chain connects TRBV2 to TRBJ2-1, with 13 bases lining up with TRBD2. The CDR3 spans 18 residues. CDR1 and CDR2 (germline): SNHLY, FYNNEI. V dropped 6 bases and J dropped 0; count of bases not matched to a gene: 8. DNA for the CDR3: TGTGCCAGCAGAGGGGGGACTAGCGGGACGATCTCCTACAATGAGCAGTTCTTC. It encodes CASRGGTSGTISYNEQFF. The whole variable domain, filled in from reference TRBV2 and TRBJ2-1, reads EPEVTQTPSHQVTQMGQEVILRCVPISNHLYFYWYRQILGQKVEFLVSFYNNEISEKSEIFDDQFSVERPDGSNFTLKIRSTKLEDSAMYFCASRGGTSGTISYNEQFFGPGTRLTVL.

The J gene is TRBJ2-1, the V gene TRBV11-2, with 11 bases that match TRBD2. This CDR3 spans 19 amino acids. The V segment lost 4 bases and the J segment 0 bases; nucleotides outside the gene matches: 11. Germline-derived CDR1 and CDR2 are SGHAT and FQNNGV. CDR3 DNA sequence: TGTGCCAGCAGCTCCTTTGGCTTAGCGGGAGGGAGCTCCTACAATGAGCAGTTCTTC. Translation: CASSSFGLAGGSSYNEQFF.

The V and J genes are TRBV10-1 and TRBJ2-1; 8 bases are a match to TRBD2. V lost 0 bases and J lost 8; bases outside the gene matches: 12. The CDR3 is made up of 17 amino acids. CDR1 and CDR2 from the germline V gene are WNHNN and SYGVQD (reference sequence). The CDR3 DNA sequence: TGCGCCAGCAGTGAGTCGCTGCTCGGCGGGAGGAGGTATGAGCAGTTCTTC. This codes for CASSESLLGGRRYEQFF.

This clonotype was seen at least ten times. The chain uses TRBV7-2 and TRBJ2-7, with D unresolved. The CDR3 consists of 13 residues. Trimming took off 2 bases at V and 3 bases at J, with 8 bases between the two ends. Per germline, CDR1 SGHTA and CDR2 FQGNSA. CDR3 loop: CASSLSPIYEQYF. CDR3 nucleotide sequence: TGTGCCAGCAGCTTATCCCCCATCTACGAGCAGTACTTC.

This clonotype has more than one count but fewer than ten. V is TRBV27 and J is TRBJ1-1; D gene uncertain. The CDR3 consists of 12 residues. Trimming pared 4 bases from V and 3 bases from J, leaving 6 bases between. CDR1 is MNHEY and CDR2 is SMNVEV in the germline V gene (reference sequence). The CDR3 sequence is CASSSLYTEAFF. The CDR3 coding sequence is TGTGCCAGCAGTTCCCTTTACACTGAAGCTTTCTTT.

The chain employs TRBV7-2 and TRBJ1-1; unclear D gene. V shed 4 bases and J shed 5 bases, with 11 bases lying between them. From germline, CDR1 is SGHTA and CDR2 FQGNSA. The length of the CDR3 is 13 residues. The CDR3 nucleotides are TGTGCCAGCAGCTCCCAAATACAAACTGAAGCTTTCTTT. Translated: CASSSQIQTEAFF.

The chain recombines TRBV7-2 with TRBJ1-1; D call uncertain. The CDR3 totals 13 residues. V lost 3 bases, J lost 3 bases, and 8 bases lay in between. From germline, CDR1 is SGHTA and CDR2 FQGNSA. This CDR3 reads CASSFTSYTEAFF. The DNA for the CDR3 is TGTGCCAGCAGCTTTACATCCTACACTGAAGCTTTCTTT.

This clonotype appeared a few times. This chain uses TRBV29-1 with TRBJ1-1; a possible D gene is TRBD1 (6 bases). CDR3 length: 14 residues. Germline CDR1 is SQVTM and CDR2 is ANQGSEA. V was trimmed by 5 bases and J by 0 bases, leaving 13 bases between them. CDR3 loop: CSVNRDDMNTEAFF. Here the CDR3 DNA reads TGCAGCGTTAACAGGGACGACATGAACACTGAAGCTTTCTTT.

This chain uses TRBV7-9 with TRBJ2-1, with 8 bases identical to TRBD1. The CDR3 spans 16 residues. Germline CDR1 and CDR2: SEHNR and FQNEAQ (reference sequence). The ends lost 1 base at V and 4 bases at J; junction bases unmatched: 6. The CDR3 bases are TGTGCCAGCAGCTTAGGCAGGGGGCTTAAATACAATGAGCAGTTCTTC. Protein: CASSLGRGLKYNEQFF.

The V gene is TRBV12-3 or TRBV12-4, the J gene TRBJ2-5; D is perhaps TRBD1 or TRBD2 (5 bases each). CDR3 length: 14 amino acids. Trimming removed 3 bases from V and 3 bases from J, with 11 bases in between. CDR3 coding DNA: TGTGCCAGCAGTTTGGGACCCAGAGAAGAGACCCAGTACTTC. It translates to CASSLGPREETQYF.

This clonotype was seen at least ten times. The DNA of the CDR3 is TGCAGTCCCCGAAGCGGAGGGGAGCAGTACTTC. Translation: CSPRSGGEQYF. This sequence joins TRBV20-1 and TRBJ2-7; D is possibly TRBD2 (6 bases). Germline values: CDR1 DFQATT, CDR2 SNEGSKA (reference sequence). The V gene lost 8 bases and the J gene lost 7 bases, with 15 bases spanning the gap. CDR3 length: 11 residues.

The V and J genes are TRBV20-1 and TRBJ2-1, with a possible D match to TRBD1 (6 bases). Per the germline V gene, CDR1 is DFQATT and CDR2 is SNEGSKA (reference sequence). The CDR3 sequence is 15 residues long. Trimming shortened V by 4 bases and J by 1 base, and 14 bases separated the two germline ends. CDR3 sequence reads: CSAKRGTISYNEQFF. As DNA, the CDR3 is TGCAGTGCTAAAAGGGGGACGATTTCCTACAATGAGCAGTTCTTC.

This clonotype was observed a few times. The chain couples TRBV7-2 to TRBJ1-2, with TRBD1 matching 9 bases. The CDR3 covers 15 residues. Trimming took 4 bases from V and 2 from J; bases not matched to a gene: 5. Per germline, CDR1 SGHTA and CDR2 FQGNSA. CDR3 in amino acids: CASSSNRGLNYGYTF. CDR3 bases: TGTGCCAGCAGCTCGAACAGGGGGCTCAACTATGGCTACACCTTC. The complete variable domain, with remaining parts taken from reference TRBV7-2 and TRBJ1-2, reads GAGVSQSPSNKVTEKGKDVELRCDPISGHTALYWYRQSLGQGLEFLIYFQGNSAPDKSGLPSDRFSAERTGGSVSTLTIQRTQQEDSAVYLCASSSNRGLNYGYTFGSGTRLTVV.

The rearrangement links TRBV5-1 to TRBJ2-1; possibly TRBD2 for D (6 bases). The V and J ends lost 5 bases and 1 base respectively, with 16 bases between them. Germline assignment: CDR1 SGHRS and CDR2 YFSETQ. The CDR3 consists of 16 residues. This chain's CDR3 is CASRNGAGFSYNEQFF. As DNA, the CDR3 is TGCGCCAGCAGGAATGGGGCGGGATTTTCCTACAATGAGCAGTTCTTC.

This clonotype has more than one count but fewer than ten. The chain is built from TRBV7-2 and TRBJ2-3; D is undetermined. This CDR3 has 14 amino acids. The V end lost 5 bases, the J end lost 2 bases, and 11 bases lay between the germline ends. The V gene's germline CDR1 is SGHTA and CDR2 FQGNSA. As DNA, the CDR3 is TGTGCCAGCAGCCCGCAGAGAGCCACAGATACGCAGTATTTT. It yields the protein CASSPQRATDTQYF.

The CDR3 here is CSVGGAANYEQYF. The CDR3 region has the DNA TGCAGCGTTGGGGGAGCGGCGAACTACGAGCAGTACTTC. This chain uses TRBV29-1 with TRBJ2-7; D possibly corresponds to TRBD2 (5 bases). The length of the CDR3 is 13 residues. The V end was cut by 4 bases, the J end by 3 bases, with 13 bases between. CDR1 and CDR2 (germline): SQVTM, ANQGSEA.

The chain uses TRBV12-3 or TRBV12-4 and TRBJ2-3; TRBD2 aligns across 8 bases. V shed 4 bases, J shed 5 bases, and the junction held 11 bases outside the gene matches. The CDR3 is 16 amino acids. CDR3 sequence (DNA): TGTGCCAGCAGTTCCCGTGGTAGCGGGGTAGTAGATACGCAGTATTTT. Translating it yields CASSSRGSGVVDTQYF.

This chain uses TRBV7-9 with TRBJ1-1, with D uncertain. V lost 5 bases and J lost 0, with 19 bases in between. The germline gives CDR1 SEHNR, CDR2 FQNEAQ (reference sequence). The CDR3 totals 17 residues. The CDR3 is CASSTLGGEPVNTEAFF. The DNA of the CDR3 is TGTGCCAGCAGCACTTTAGGAGGAGAGCCTGTGAACACTGAAGCTTTCTTT.